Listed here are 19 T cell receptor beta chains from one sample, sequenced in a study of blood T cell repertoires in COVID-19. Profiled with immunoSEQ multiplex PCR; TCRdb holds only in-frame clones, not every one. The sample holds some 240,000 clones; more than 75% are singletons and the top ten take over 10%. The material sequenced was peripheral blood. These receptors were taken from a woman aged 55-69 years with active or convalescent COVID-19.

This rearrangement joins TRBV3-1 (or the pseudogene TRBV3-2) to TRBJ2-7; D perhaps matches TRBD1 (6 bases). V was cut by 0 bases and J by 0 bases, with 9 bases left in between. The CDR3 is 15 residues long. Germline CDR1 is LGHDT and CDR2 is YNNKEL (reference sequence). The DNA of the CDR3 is TGTGCCAGCAGCCAAGAAGGGGGTCACTCCTACGAGCAGTACTTC. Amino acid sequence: CASSQEGGHSYEQYF.

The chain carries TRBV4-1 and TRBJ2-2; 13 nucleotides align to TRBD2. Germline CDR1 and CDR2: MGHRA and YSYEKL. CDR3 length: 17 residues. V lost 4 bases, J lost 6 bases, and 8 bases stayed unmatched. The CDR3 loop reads CASSPRTSGGAAGELFF. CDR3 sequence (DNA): TGCGCCAGCAGCCCTCGGACTAGCGGGGGCGCAGCCGGGGAGCTGTTTTTT.

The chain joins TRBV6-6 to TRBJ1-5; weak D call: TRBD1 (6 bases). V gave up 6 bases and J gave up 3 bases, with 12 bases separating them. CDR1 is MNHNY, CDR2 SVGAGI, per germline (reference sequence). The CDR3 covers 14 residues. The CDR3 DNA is TGTGCCAGCAGAAAGGGGGACCACAATCAGCCCCAGCATTTT. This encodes CASRKGDHNQPQHF.

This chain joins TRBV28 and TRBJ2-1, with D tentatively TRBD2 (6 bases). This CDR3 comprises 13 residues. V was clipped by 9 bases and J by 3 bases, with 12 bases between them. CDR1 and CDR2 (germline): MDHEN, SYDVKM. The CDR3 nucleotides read TGTGCCAGAGAGGGCGGGGACTACAATGAGCAGTTCTTC. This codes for CAREGGDYNEQFF.

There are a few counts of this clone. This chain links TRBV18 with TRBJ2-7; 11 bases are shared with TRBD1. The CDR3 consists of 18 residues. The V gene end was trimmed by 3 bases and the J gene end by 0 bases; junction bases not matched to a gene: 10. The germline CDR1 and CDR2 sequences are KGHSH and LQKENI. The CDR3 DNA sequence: TGTGCCAGCTCACCCCGGACAGGGGGCGCGACCCTCTCCTACGAGCAGTACTTC. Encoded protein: CASSPRTGGATLSYEQYF.

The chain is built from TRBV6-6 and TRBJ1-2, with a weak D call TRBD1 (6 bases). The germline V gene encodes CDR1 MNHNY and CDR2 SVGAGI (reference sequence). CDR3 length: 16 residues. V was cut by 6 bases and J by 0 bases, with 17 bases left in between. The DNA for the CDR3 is TGTGCCAGCAGCCAGAGACAGGTCCTAGCTAACTATGGCTACACCTTC. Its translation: CASSQRQVLANYGYTF.

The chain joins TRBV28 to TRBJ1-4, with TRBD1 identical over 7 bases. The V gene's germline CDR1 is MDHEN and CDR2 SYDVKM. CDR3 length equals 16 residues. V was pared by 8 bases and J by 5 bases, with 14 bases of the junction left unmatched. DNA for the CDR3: TGTGCCAGCCGTCCTACCTCAGGGGGAGAAAATGAAAAACTGTTTTTT. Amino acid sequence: CASRPTSGGENEKLFF.

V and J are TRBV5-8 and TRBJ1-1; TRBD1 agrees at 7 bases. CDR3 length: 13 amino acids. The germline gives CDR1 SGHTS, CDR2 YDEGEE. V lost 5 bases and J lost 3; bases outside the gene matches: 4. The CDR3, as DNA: TGTGCCAGCAGGGCAGGGGGGTACACTGAAGCTTTCTTT. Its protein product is CASRAGGYTEAFF.

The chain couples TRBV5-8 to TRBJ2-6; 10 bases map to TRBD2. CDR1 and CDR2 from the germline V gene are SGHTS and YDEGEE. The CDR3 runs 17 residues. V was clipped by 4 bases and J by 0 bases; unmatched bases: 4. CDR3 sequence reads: CASSRTSGVSGANVLTF. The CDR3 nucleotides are TGTGCCAGCAGCCGAACTAGCGGGGTCTCTGGGGCCAACGTCCTGACTTTC.

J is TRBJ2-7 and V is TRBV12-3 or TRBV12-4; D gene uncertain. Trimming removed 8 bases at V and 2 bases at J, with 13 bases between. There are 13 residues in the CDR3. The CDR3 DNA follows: TGTGCCAGCTCCGGCAGGTGGACCTACGAGCAGTACTTC. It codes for CASSGRWTYEQYF.

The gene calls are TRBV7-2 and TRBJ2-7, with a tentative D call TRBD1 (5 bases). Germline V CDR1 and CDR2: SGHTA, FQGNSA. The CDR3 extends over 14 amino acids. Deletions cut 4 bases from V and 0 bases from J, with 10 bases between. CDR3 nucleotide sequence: TGTGCCAGCAGCTGGAGACAGTCCTCCTACGAGCAGTACTTC. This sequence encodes CASSWRQSSYEQYF.

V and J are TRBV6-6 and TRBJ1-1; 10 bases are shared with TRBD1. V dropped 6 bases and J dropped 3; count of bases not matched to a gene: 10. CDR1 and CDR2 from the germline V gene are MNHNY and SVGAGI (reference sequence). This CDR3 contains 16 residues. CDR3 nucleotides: TGTGCCAGCAGCTTAGACAGGGGGCGCAGGGACACTGAAGCTTTCTTT. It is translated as CASSLDRGRRDTEAFF.

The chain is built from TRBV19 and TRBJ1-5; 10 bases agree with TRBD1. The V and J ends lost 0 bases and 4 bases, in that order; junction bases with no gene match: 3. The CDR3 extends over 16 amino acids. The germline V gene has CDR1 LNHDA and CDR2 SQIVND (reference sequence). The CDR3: CASSIEGQGWNQPQHF. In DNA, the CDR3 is TGTGCCAGTAGTATAGAGGGACAGGGGTGGAATCAGCCCCAGCATTTT.

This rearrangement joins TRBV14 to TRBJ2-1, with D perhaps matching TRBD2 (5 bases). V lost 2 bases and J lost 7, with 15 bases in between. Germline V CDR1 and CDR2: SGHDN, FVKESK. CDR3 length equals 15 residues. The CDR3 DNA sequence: TGTGCCAGCAGCCAACAACTAGGGATAGGGAATGAGCAGTTCTTC. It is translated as CASSQQLGIGNEQFF.

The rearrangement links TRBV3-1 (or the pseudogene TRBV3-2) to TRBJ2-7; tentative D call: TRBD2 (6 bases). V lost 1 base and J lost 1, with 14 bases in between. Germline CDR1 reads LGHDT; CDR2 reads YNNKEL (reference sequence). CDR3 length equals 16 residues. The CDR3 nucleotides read TGTGCCAGCAGCCAAGGCGGGACCCTAGGATCCTACGAGCAGTACTTC. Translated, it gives CASSQGGTLGSYEQYF.

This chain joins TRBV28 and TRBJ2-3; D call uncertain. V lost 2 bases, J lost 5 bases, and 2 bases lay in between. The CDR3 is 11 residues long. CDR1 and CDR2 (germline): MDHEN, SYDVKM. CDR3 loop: CASSLQDTQYF. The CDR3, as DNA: TGTGCCAGCAGTTTACAAGATACGCAGTATTTT.

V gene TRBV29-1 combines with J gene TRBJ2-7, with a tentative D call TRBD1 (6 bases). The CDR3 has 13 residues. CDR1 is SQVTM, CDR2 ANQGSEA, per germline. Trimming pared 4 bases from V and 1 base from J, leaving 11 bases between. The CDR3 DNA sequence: TGCAGCGTTGGGGGGCTCCAATCCTACGAGCAGTACTTC. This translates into CSVGGLQSYEQYF.

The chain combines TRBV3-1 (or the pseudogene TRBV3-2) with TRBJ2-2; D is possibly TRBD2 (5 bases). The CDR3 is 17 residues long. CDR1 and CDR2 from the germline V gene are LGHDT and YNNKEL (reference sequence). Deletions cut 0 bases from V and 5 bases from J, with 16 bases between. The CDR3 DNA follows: TGTGCCAGCAGCCAAGAGGATACAAGGTCGGGAACCGGGGAGCTGTTTTTT. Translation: CASSQEDTRSGTGELFF.

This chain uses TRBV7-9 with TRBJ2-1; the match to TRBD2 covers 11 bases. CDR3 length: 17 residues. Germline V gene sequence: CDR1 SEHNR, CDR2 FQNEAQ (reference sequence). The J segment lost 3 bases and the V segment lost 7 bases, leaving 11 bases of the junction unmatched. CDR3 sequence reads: CASIQTLGLAVYNEQFF. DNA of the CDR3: TGTGCCAGCATTCAAACCCTGGGACTAGCGGTCTACAATGAGCAGTTCTTC.